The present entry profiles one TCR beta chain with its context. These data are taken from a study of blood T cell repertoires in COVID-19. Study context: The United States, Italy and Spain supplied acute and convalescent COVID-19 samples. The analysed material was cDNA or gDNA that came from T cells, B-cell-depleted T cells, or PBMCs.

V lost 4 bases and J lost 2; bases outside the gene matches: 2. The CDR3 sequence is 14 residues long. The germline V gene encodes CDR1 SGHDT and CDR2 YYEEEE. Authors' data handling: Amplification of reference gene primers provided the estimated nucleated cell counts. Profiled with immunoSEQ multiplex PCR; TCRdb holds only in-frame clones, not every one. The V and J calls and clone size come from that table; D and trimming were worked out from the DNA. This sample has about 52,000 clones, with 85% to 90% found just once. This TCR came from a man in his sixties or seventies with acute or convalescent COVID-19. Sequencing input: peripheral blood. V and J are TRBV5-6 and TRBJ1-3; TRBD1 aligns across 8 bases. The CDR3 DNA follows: TGTGCCAGCAGCCAACAGGGGGCTGGAAACACCATATATTTT. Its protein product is CASSQQGAGNTIYF.